These 30 T cell receptor beta chains were all obtained from the same sample, sequenced in a study of blood T cell repertoires in COVID-19. Here immunoSEQ multiplex PCR was the method, and the copy in TCRdb shows in-frame clones only, minus some. This sample carries a few hundred thousand clones, more than 80% of them seen once, and the ten largest clones take around 1.3%. Material for sequencing was PBMCs or T cells enriched from blood (not recorded which). The receptors come from a man aged 25-40 years who had recovered from COVID-19.

This sequence joins TRBV4-1 and TRBJ1-1; no clear D. V was clipped by 4 bases and J by 1 base, with 13 bases between them. Germline CDR1 reads MGHRA; CDR2 reads YSYEKL. The CDR3 is 15 residues long. CDR3 DNA: TGCGCCAGCAGCCGCGCGGGAAGTCAGAACACTGAAGCTTTCTTT. Translating it yields CASSRAGSQNTEAFF.

This chain uses TRBV6-2 or TRBV6-3 with TRBJ2-1; TRBD2 aligns across 7 bases. Per the germline V gene, CDR1 is MNHEY and CDR2 is SVGEGT. There are 16 residues in the CDR3. The V segment lost 0 bases and the J segment 1 base; nucleotides outside the gene matches: 3. CDR3 nucleotide sequence: TGTGCCAGCAGTTACTCCCTAGCGGCATCCTACAATGAGCAGTTCTTC. This translates into CASSYSLAASYNEQFF.

This clone is a singleton in its sample. The chain employs TRBV30 and TRBJ1-2; D ambiguous. The CDR3 is 14 residues long. Germline CDR1 GTSNPN, CDR2 SVGIG (reference sequence). Between the trimmed V and J ends, which lost 0 bases and 4 bases, there was a span of 12 bases. CDR3 residues: CAWSVLLRSYGYTF. The CDR3 bases are TGTGCCTGGAGTGTACTTCTTAGGAGCTATGGCTACACCTTC.

This chain connects TRBV10-3 to TRBJ2-3; TRBD2 aligns across 13 bases. CDR3 length equals 17 residues. Per the germline V gene, CDR1 is ENHRY and CDR2 is SYGVKD. Trimming at V came to 4 bases and at J to 4 bases, leaving 8 bases not matched to a gene. The CDR3 here is CAISATTSGRSPDTQYF. The CDR3 nucleotides are TGTGCCATCAGTGCGACGACTAGCGGGAGGTCCCCAGATACGCAGTATTTT.

The rearrangement joins TRBV9 to TRBJ2-2; possible D gene TRBD1, 6 bases. There are 15 residues in the CDR3. CDR1 SGDLS and CDR2 YYNGEE come from the germline V gene. Trimming shortened V by 0 bases and J by 4 bases, and 10 bases separated the two germline ends. CDR3 loop: CASSVEGGRTGELFF. Here the CDR3 DNA reads TGTGCCAGCAGCGTAGAAGGGGGACGCACCGGGGAGCTGTTTTTT.

This sequence joins TRBV27 and TRBJ1-2; D unclear. The CDR3 spans 13 residues. Trimming removed 6 bases at V and 8 bases at J, with 16 bases between. Per germline, CDR1 MNHEY and CDR2 SMNVEV (reference sequence). The CDR3 nucleotides are TGTGCCAGCAGCCTGTCCCCCACGGTCGGCTACACCTTC. Translated: CASSLSPTVGYTF.

The rearrangement uses TRBV4-1 and TRBJ2-3; 10 bases are shared with TRBD2. The V gene's germline CDR1 is MGHRA and CDR2 YSYEKL. The CDR3 runs to 19 residues. V shed 1 base and J 0 bases; nucleotides not matched to a gene: 10. As DNA, the CDR3 is TGCGCCAGCAGCCAAGCGACCATTAGCGGGAGGTCTAGCACAGATACGCAGTATTTT. Encoded protein: CASSQATISGRSSTDTQYF.

The rearrangement uses TRBV3-1 (or the pseudogene TRBV3-2) and TRBJ2-5, with 9 positions matching TRBD1. Germline CDR1 and CDR2: LGHDT and YNNKEL (reference sequence). V lost 6 bases, J lost 6 bases, and 11 bases stayed unmatched. The CDR3 runs 15 residues. CDR3 amino acids: CASRLGQGGPQTQYF. In DNA form, the CDR3 reads TGTGCCAGCAGGCTGGGACAGGGTGGTCCACAGACCCAGTACTTC.

This sequence joins TRBV18 and TRBJ1-1; the match to TRBD1 covers 10 bases. The CDR3 runs 14 residues. J lost 5 bases, V lost 3 bases, and 3 bases had no gene match. CDR1 and CDR2 (germline): KGHSH, LQKENI. Here the CDR3 DNA reads TGTGCCAGCTCACCGGGACAGGGGAAGACTGAAGCTTTCTTT. It translates to CASSPGQGKTEAFF.

The rearrangement links TRBV2 to TRBJ1-4; 9 bases agree with TRBD1. V lost 6 bases, J lost 3 bases, and 8 bases stayed unmatched. Germline CDR1 SNHLY, CDR2 FYNNEI. This CDR3 comprises 16 residues. CDR3 nucleotide sequence: TGTGCCAGCAGGAGACAGGGGGGAAGTTCTAATGAAAAACTGTTTTTT. Translation: CASRRQGGSSNEKLFF. Using reference TRBV2 and TRBJ1-4 for the parts outside the CDR3, the full variable domain is EPEVTQTPSHQVTQMGQEVILRCVPISNHLYFYWYRQILGQKVEFLVSFYNNEISEKSEIFDDQFSVERPDGSNFTLKIRSTKLEDSAMYFCASRRQGGSSNEKLFFGSGTQLSVL.

This clone was detected once. V and J are TRBV30 and TRBJ2-4; D perhaps matches TRBD2 (6 bases). V lost 4 bases, J lost 0 bases, and 13 bases lay in between. The germline gives CDR1 GTSNPN, CDR2 SVGIG (reference sequence). This CDR3 is 15 amino acids long. The CDR3 loop is CAWKAGTLAKNIQYF. CDR3 nucleotides: TGTGCCTGGAAGGCGGGAACGCTAGCCAAAAACATTCAGTACTTC.

The J gene is TRBJ1-1, the V gene TRBV18, with TRBD1 matching 8 bases. V gave up 3 bases and J gave up 11 bases; unmatched junction bases: 17. The CDR3 loop spans 16 amino acids. From germline, CDR1 is KGHSH and CDR2 LQKENI. The CDR3 region is CASSPTTGTGAPGAFF. As DNA, the CDR3 is TGTGCCAGCTCACCCACAACCGGGACAGGTGCCCCAGGGGCTTTCTTT.

In this sample, this clone turned up a few times. The rearrangement uses TRBV29-1 and TRBJ2-7; 9 bases are shared with TRBD1. The CDR3 loop spans 16 amino acids. With V trimmed by 4 bases and J by 0 bases, 10 bases remained unmatched. The V gene's germline CDR1 is SQVTM and CDR2 ANQGSEA. CDR3 residues: CSVGGTGPVSSYEQYF. Here the CDR3 DNA reads TGCAGCGTTGGTGGGACAGGGCCTGTTAGCTCCTACGAGCAGTACTTC.

The chain has TRBV5-1 and TRBJ2-2; TRBD1 matches at 7 bases. Trimming cost V 4 bases and J 4 bases; bases outside gene matches: 16. The germline CDR1 and CDR2 sequences are SGHRS and YFSETQ. This CDR3 is 18 amino acids long. Written as DNA, the CDR3 is TGCGCCAGCAGCGCCGAAAGCACAGGGGATCAGGGCACCGGGGAGCTGTTTTTT. Protein product: CASSAESTGDQGTGELFF.

The genes are TRBV11-2 and TRBJ1-5; 7 nucleotides align to TRBD1. Germline V gene lookup returns CDR1 SGHAT and CDR2 FQNNGV. J was trimmed by 7 bases and V by 5 bases; bases with no gene match: 11. The length of the CDR3 is 15 residues. The CDR3 DNA follows: TGTGCCAGCAGCCCCGGGGCCAAGGGGGCCCAGCCCCAGCATTTT. Amino acid sequence: CASSPGAKGAQPQHF. Supplemented by reference TRBV11-2 and TRBJ1-5, the full variable domain reads EAGVAQSPRYKIIEKRQSVAFWCNPISGHATLYWYQQILGQGPKLLIQFQNNGVVDDSQLPKDRFSAERLKGVDSTLKIQPAKLEDSAVYLCASSPGAKGAQPQHFGDGTRLSIL.

The rearrangement joins TRBV29-1 to TRBJ1-1, with TRBD1 as a possible D gene (5 bases). The V and J ends lost 7 bases and 4 bases respectively, with 13 bases between them. The length of the CDR3 is 12 residues. Germline loops: CDR1 SQVTM, CDR2 ANQGSEA. The CDR3 DNA sequence: TGCAGCGCTGGGACTGGCGTCACTGAAGCTTTCTTT. Translated: CSAGTGVTEAFF. The variable domain in full, with the rest retrieved from reference TRBV29-1 and TRBJ1-1, is SAVISQKPSRDICQRGTSLTIQCQVDSQVTMMFWYRQQPGQSLTLIATANQGSEATYESGFVIDKFPISRPNLTFSTLTVSNMSPEDSSIYLCSAGTGVTEAFFGQGTRLTVV.

CDR3 nucleotide sequence: TGTGCCAGCAGCTTGGGCCAGGGTAGGACAGATACGCAGTATTTT. Translated: CASSLGQGRTDTQYF. The chain employs TRBV11-3 and TRBJ2-3; possible D gene TRBD1, 5 bases. In germline, CDR1 is SGHNT, CDR2 YENEEA. V was shortened by 3 bases and J by 3 bases, with 13 bases between the two germline ends. The CDR3 runs to 15 residues.

The rearrangement joins TRBV6-5 to TRBJ1-5, with D hard to call. The germline V gene has CDR1 MNHEY and CDR2 SVGAGI. The CDR3 runs to 13 residues. The V end was cut by 6 bases, the J end by 2 bases, with 8 bases between. The CDR3 coding sequence is TGTGCCAGCAGCGTGTCCCGCAATCAGCCCCAGCATTTT. This gives the protein CASSVSRNQPQHF.

V gene TRBV30 combines with J gene TRBJ2-1; 12 nucleotides line up with TRBD2. The CDR3 totals 13 residues. Germline V gene data show CDR1 as GTSNPN and CDR2 as SVGIG (reference sequence). The trim removed 1 base at V and 16 bases at J, leaving 8 bases unmatched. The CDR3 nucleotides are TGTGCCTGGAGTGCTAGGACTAGCGGGAATCCATTCTTC. It is translated as CAWSARTSGNPFF.

This CDR3 reads CASTREGGQGGTEAFF. DNA for the CDR3: TGCGCCAGCACAAGAGAAGGGGGACAGGGGGGCACTGAAGCTTTCTTT. The genes are TRBV10-2 and TRBJ1-1; 11 nucleotides agree with TRBD1. Unmatched junction bases numbered 11, after V lost 7 bases and J lost 4 bases. The CDR3 is 16 residues long. Germline CDR1 WSHSY, CDR2 SAAADI.

This clone appeared a few times. The chain recombines TRBV5-4 with TRBJ2-2, with TRBD2 identical over 12 bases. V was pared by 4 bases and J by 7 bases, with 11 bases of the junction left unmatched. Germline CDR1 and CDR2: SGHNT and YYREEE (reference sequence). This CDR3 is 17 amino acids long. In nucleotides, the CDR3 is TGTGCCAGCAGCACCTCCCTAGCGGGGGGGCGGTACGGGGAGCTGTTTTTT. This encodes CASSTSLAGGRYGELFF.

The chain combines TRBV7-2 with TRBJ2-2; 10 bases are shared with TRBD2. CDR1 is SGHTA and CDR2 is FQGNSA in the germline V gene. The CDR3 contains 17 residues. Unmatched junction bases numbered 8, after V lost 1 base and J lost 6 bases. CDR3 sequence reads: CASSLGAGGVKSGELFF. In DNA form, the CDR3 reads TGTGCCAGCAGCTTAGGAGCGGGAGGGGTAAAATCCGGGGAGCTGTTTTTT.

The genes are TRBV4-1 and TRBJ2-3; possibly TRBD1 for D (6 bases). The CDR3 is 16 residues long. V lost 4 bases and J lost 0, with 14 bases in between. Germline loops: CDR1 MGHRA, CDR2 YSYEKL. The CDR3 bases are TGCGCCAGCAGCCCCCGCGGACAGTTTAGCACAGATACGCAGTATTTT. This gives the protein CASSPRGQFSTDTQYF.

This chain connects TRBV7-2 to TRBJ2-7; a weak D match, TRBD1 (5 bases). The CDR3 covers 13 residues. Trimming left V 5 bases short and J 2 bases short, with 10 bases between. Germline CDR1 reads SGHTA; CDR2 reads FQGNSA. CDR3 DNA: TGTGCCAGCAGCCTGACAGACACCTACGAGCAGTACTTC. Translating it yields CASSLTDTYEQYF. Complete variable domain (other parts from reference TRBV7-2 and TRBJ2-7): GAGVSQSPSNKVTEKGKDVELRCDPISGHTALYWYRQSLGQGLEFLIYFQGNSAPDKSGLPSDRFSAERTGGSVSTLTIQRTQQEDSAVYLCASSLTDTYEQYFGPGTRLTVT.

The V call is TRBV2, the J call TRBJ1-6; 7 bases map to TRBD1. There are 15 residues in the CDR3. After removal of 7 bases from V and 5 bases from J, the junction contained 8 bases not matched to a gene. The germline V gene encodes CDR1 SNHLY and CDR2 FYNNEI. CDR3 residues: CASNSNQGDNSPLHF. Here the CDR3 DNA reads TGTGCCAGCAATAGCAATCAGGGGGATAATTCACCCCTCCACTTT.

The chain is built from TRBV9 and TRBJ1-1; D is perhaps TRBD1 (5 bases). CDR3 length: 14 amino acids. CDR1 and CDR2 (germline): SGDLS, YYNGEE. V gave up 2 bases and J gave up 0 bases, with 8 bases separating them. This chain's CDR3 is CASSVDSMNTEAFF. The CDR3 coding sequence is TGTGCCAGCAGCGTCGACAGCATGAACACTGAAGCTTTCTTT.

This clone was seen once. J is TRBJ2-5 and V is TRBV11-2; the D is unclear. Germline values: CDR1 SGHAT, CDR2 FQNNGV. With 1 base removed from V and 10 bases from J, the gap between germline ends came to 13 bases. The length of the CDR3 is 13 residues. CDR3 nucleotides: TGTGCCAGCAGCTTAGTCCCCTCCAGTGACCAGTACTTC. Its translation: CASSLVPSSDQYF.

Regarding this clone: Other nucleotide sequences in the sample specify the same CDR3. This chain connects TRBV10-3 to TRBJ1-1; the D is unclear. This CDR3 is 12 amino acids long. Germline CDR1 is ENHRY and CDR2 is SYGVKD. V gave up 6 bases and J gave up 1 base, with 6 bases separating them. The CDR3 here is CAISPGNTEAFF. The CDR3 DNA reads TGTGCCATCAGCCCAGGGAACACTGAAGCTTTCTTT.

The chain uses TRBV11-2 and TRBJ2-7, with 7 nucleotides matching TRBD1. CDR3 size: 15 residues. The germline CDR1 and CDR2 sequences are SGHAT and FQNNGV. Losses at the gene ends were 3 bases for V and 0 bases for J; bases not matched to a gene: 5. The CDR3, as DNA: TGTGCCAGCAGCTTTAACAGGGGCACCTCCTACGAGCAGTACTTC. Its translation is CASSFNRGTSYEQYF.

The chain employs TRBV5-1 and TRBJ1-2; D is undetermined. V was cut by 0 bases and J by 0 bases, with 6 bases left in between. The CDR3 is made up of 14 amino acids. Germline V gene lookup returns CDR1 SGHRS and CDR2 YFSETQ. Here the CDR3 DNA reads TGCGCCAGCAGCTTGGTTCCCGCTAACTATGGCTACACCTTC. This codes for CASSLVPANYGYTF.